These T cell receptor beta chains were read from a single sample in a study of T cell responses to AZD1222 COVID-19 vaccine. Profiled with immunoSEQ multiplex PCR; TCRdb holds only in-frame clones, not every one. The sample shows roughly 180,000 clones, 87% of them seen only once. This sample comprised peripheral blood, obtained on day 0 of MenACWY control vaccination. Receptor source: an adult in good health. The CDR3 runs from the conserved cysteine through the conserved F or W. Each record gives: J gene, D gene, CDR3 length, clone size, V gene, CDR3 protein, CDR3 DNA. D genes are given only for firm matches. Only some rows state a clone size, as once, few, many or a class for expanded clones.

TRBJ2-7 | NA | 17 | once | TRBV28 | CASFTPGRGSNPDEQYF | TGTGCCAGCTTTACCCCCGGCCGGGGGAGCAATCCTGACGAGCAGTACTTC
TRBJ2-2 | NA | 15 | once | TRBV25-1 | CASSESGVIAGELFF | TGTGCCAGCAGTGAATCTGGGGTCATTGCCGGGGAGCTGTTTTTT
TRBJ2-1 | NA | 14 | NA | TRBV10-3 | CAISESDRTKEQFF | TGTGCCATCAGTGAGTCGGACCGGACGAAAGAGCAGTTCTTC
TRBJ2-3 | TRBD2 | 14 | NA | TRBV6-2/TRBV6-3 | CASSYSREADTQYF | TGTGCCAGCAGTTACTCGCGGGAGGCAGATACGCAGTATTTT
TRBJ1-1 | NA | 14 | once | TRBV19 | CASSIRGKNTEAFF | TGTGCCAGTAGTATCAGGGGTAAGAACACTGAAGCTTTCTTT
TRBJ1-1 | TRBD1 | 14 | NA | TRBV6-1 | CASSEQGENTEAFF | TGTGCCAGCAGTGAGCAGGGGGAGAACACTGAAGCTTTCTTT
TRBJ1-6 | NA | 12 | NA | TRBV12-3/TRBV12-4 | CASSFSGSPLHF | TGTGCCAGCAGTTTTTCGGGTTCACCCCTCCACTTT
TRBJ2-1 | NA | 13 | NA | TRBV6-5 | CASSYFGRAEQFF | TGTGCCAGCAGTTACTTCGGAAGGGCTGAGCAGTTCTTC
TRBJ1-6 | NA | 13 | NA | TRBV19 | CASSRSGNSPLHF | TGTGCCAGTAGTCGGTCAGGTAATTCACCCCTCCACTTT
TRBJ2-1 | NA | 13 | NA | TRBV6-1 | CASSDQSHNEQFF | TGTGCCAGCAGTGACCAGAGCCACAATGAGCAGTTCTTC
TRBJ2-1 | TRBD1 | 15 | NA | TRBV19 | CASSETGGHYNEQFF | TGTGCCAGTAGTGAGACAGGGGGGCACTACAATGAGCAGTTCTTC
TRBJ1-2 | NA | 14 | once | TRBV28 | CASSSAQQSKGYTF | TGTGCCAGCAGTTCCGCCCAACAGAGCAAGGGCTACACCTTC
TRBJ2-2 | NA | 16 | NA | TRBV19 | CASSISSDRLTGELFF | TGTGCCAGTAGTATCTCGTCCGACAGACTCACCGGGGAGCTGTTTTTT
TRBJ2-1 | TRBD2 | 15 | once | TRBV28 | CASNPNGRARDEQFF | TGTGCCAGCAACCCTAACGGGAGGGCCCGGGATGAGCAGTTCTTC
TRBJ2-2 | TRBD2 | 16 | few | TRBV2 | CASSAQAGGPTGELFF | TGTGCCAGCAGTGCGCAAGCGGGAGGGCCCACCGGGGAGCTGTTTTTT
TRBJ1-6 | NA | 17 | NA | TRBV3-1/TRBV3-2 | CASSQTGRGSYNSPLHF | TGTGCCAGCAGCCAGACTGGCAGGGGCTCCTATAATTCACCCCTCCACTTT
TRBJ2-3 | TRBD2 | 16 | NA | TRBV5-5 | CASSLGASGGTDTQYF | TGTGCCAGCAGCTTGGGGGCTAGCGGGGGCACAGATACGCAGTATTTT
TRBJ2-1 | TRBD2 | 14 | NA | TRBV10-2 | CASSGGLAGYEQFF | TGCGCCAGCAGTGGGGGACTAGCAGGGTATGAGCAGTTCTTC
TRBJ2-2 | TRBD1 | 16 | NA | TRBV11-3 | CASSPRDRARTGELFF | TGTGCCAGCAGCCCCCGGGACAGGGCGCGAACCGGGGAGCTGTTTTTT
TRBJ1-3 | TRBD1 | 15 | NA | TRBV5-1 | CASSSTGASGNTIYF | TGCGCCAGCAGCTCAACAGGGGCCTCTGGAAACACCATATATTTT
TRBJ1-5 | NA | 12 | NA | TRBV21-1 | CASIESNQPQHF | TGTGCCAGCATAGAGAGCAATCAGCCCCAGCATTTT
TRBJ2-3 | TRBD1 | 14 | NA | TRBV4-1 | CASSLEPGQGARDF | TGCGCCAGCAGCCTGGAGCCGGGACAGGGGGCAAGGGATTTT
TRBJ2-1 | TRBD2 | 17 | NA | TRBV24-1 | CATSEATSGGLHNEQFF | TGTGCCACCAGTGAAGCGACTAGCGGGGGCCTTCACAATGAGCAGTTCTTC
TRBJ2-1 | NA | 13 | NA | TRBV9 | CASSVGLVDEQFF | TGTGCCAGCAGCGTAGGTCTAGTCGATGAGCAGTTCTTC
TRBJ2-5 | TRBD1 | 13 | NA | TRBV29-1 | CSVRQGAGETQYF | TGCAGCGTTCGACAGGGGGCTGGAGAGACCCAGTACTTC
TRBJ2-1 | NA | 17 | NA | TRBV19 | CASSIGGVQGSYNEQFF | TGTGCCAGTAGTATCGGTGGAGTACAAGGTTCCTACAATGAGCAGTTCTTC
TRBJ2-7 | TRBD1 | 14 | once | TRBV28 | CASSNGQGTTQQYF | TGTGCCAGCAGTAACGGACAGGGGACTACGCAGCAGTACTTC
TRBJ2-7 | NA | 14 | NA | TRBV27 | CASSLGLKPGEQYF | TGTGCCAGCAGTTTGGGCCTTAAACCGGGAGAGCAGTACTTC
TRBJ2-7 | NA | 14 | NA | TRBV2 | CASSEGTEDYEQYF | TGTGCCAGCAGTGAAGGGACAGAAGACTACGAGCAGTACTTC
TRBJ2-7 | TRBD2 | 15 | NA | TRBV19 | CASSPSSGGSYEQYF | TGTGCCAGTAGTCCTTCTAGCGGGGGTTCCTACGAGCAGTACTTC
TRBJ2-1 | NA | 12 | NA | TRBV29-1 | CSVGREYNEQFF | TGCAGCGTTGGCAGAGAGTACAATGAGCAGTTCTTC
TRBJ2-3 | TRBD1 | 16 | NA | TRBV18 | CASSPPTGGRTDTQYF | TGTGCCAGCTCACCACCGACAGGGGGCAGGACAGATACGCAGTATTTT
TRBJ2-2 | NA | 14 | NA | TRBV6-5 | CASTQFRTTGELFF | TGTGCCAGCACTCAGTTCAGGACCACCGGGGAGCTGTTTTTT
TRBJ2-7 | NA | 13 | NA | TRBV5-5 | CASSLDGTYEQYF | TGTGCCAGCAGCTTGGATGGAACCTACGAGCAGTACTTC
TRBJ1-5 | NA | 15 | NA | TRBV7-2 | CASSLGIAGNQPQHF | TGTGCCAGCAGCCTTGGAATAGCAGGCAATCAGCCCCAGCATTTT
TRBJ2-2 | NA | 16 | NA | TRBV9 | CASSVEAVSITGELFF | TGTGCCAGCAGCGTAGAAGCAGTGAGCATCACCGGGGAGCTGTTTTTT
TRBJ1-2 | TRBD1 | 17 | NA | TRBV28 | CASSLPRQGMANYGYTF | TGTGCCAGCAGTTTACCTCGACAGGGGATGGCTAACTATGGCTACACCTTC
TRBJ1-2 | TRBD1 | 13 | NA | TRBV28 | CASSFARGHGYTF | TGTGCCAGCAGTTTTGCCAGGGGGCATGGCTACACCTTC
TRBJ1-1 | NA | 11 | NA | TRBV7-9 | CASSSGQEAFF | TGTGCCAGCAGCTCCGGACAAGAAGCTTTCTTT
TRBJ2-3 | NA | 14 | NA | TRBV4-3 | CASSPQGLTDTQYF | TGCGCCAGCAGCCCGCAGGGGTTGACAGATACGCAGTATTTT
TRBJ1-4 | NA | 13 | NA | TRBV30 | CALSGGFNEKLFF | TGTGCCCTCTCGGGGGGGTTTAATGAAAAACTGTTTTTT
TRBJ2-1 | TRBD1 | 15 | NA | TRBV7-8 | CASSPRTGGINEQFF | TGTGCCAGCAGCCCCCGGACAGGTGGGATCAATGAGCAGTTCTTC
TRBJ1-6 | TRBD1 | 14 | few | TRBV9 | CASSGQGGNSPLHF | TGTGCCAGCAGCGGGCAGGGGGGAAATTCACCCCTCCACTTT
TRBJ2-1 | TRBD2 | 15 | NA | TRBV3-1/TRBV3-2 | CASSRTSVSDNEQFF | TGTGCCAGCAGCCGGACTAGCGTATCGGACAATGAGCAGTTCTTC
TRBJ2-2 | NA | 14 | NA | TRBV3-1/TRBV3-2 | CASSQDSITGELFF | TGTGCCAGCAGCCAAGATAGCATCACCGGGGAGCTGTTTTTT
TRBJ2-7 | NA | 14 | NA | TRBV20-1 | CSASKTAATYEQYF | TGCAGTGCTAGTAAGACAGCGGCTACCTACGAGCAGTACTTC
TRBJ1-2 | TRBD1 | 12 | NA | TRBV6-5 | CASRDRERGYTF | TGTGCCAGCAGGGACAGGGAGCGTGGCTACACCTTC
TRBJ1-4 | TRBD1 | 13 | NA | TRBV6-6 | CASSLDRDEKLFF | TGTGCCAGCAGCCTTGACAGGGATGAAAAACTGTTTTTT
TRBJ2-3 | NA | 18 | NA | TRBV19 | CASSRSRGGGQSTDTQYF | TGTGCCAGTAGTAGGTCGAGGGGTGGTGGACAGAGCACAGATACGCAGTATTTT
TRBJ1-1 | NA | 11 | NA | TRBV20-1 | CSARDKAEAFF | TGCAGTGCTAGAGACAAGGCTGAAGCTTTCTTT
TRBJ2-6 | NA | 14 | NA | TRBV5-6 | CASTTGPGANVLTF | TGTGCCAGCACGACCGGACCTGGGGCCAACGTCCTGACTTTC
TRBJ1-5 | NA | 13 | NA | TRBV28 | CASSLLGFQPQHF | TGTGCCAGCAGTTTATTGGGATTTCAGCCCCAGCATTTT
TRBJ1-5 | NA | 14 | NA | TRBV6-6 | CASSQRTENQPQHF | TGTGCCAGCAGCCAAAGGACGGAAAATCAGCCCCAGCATTTT